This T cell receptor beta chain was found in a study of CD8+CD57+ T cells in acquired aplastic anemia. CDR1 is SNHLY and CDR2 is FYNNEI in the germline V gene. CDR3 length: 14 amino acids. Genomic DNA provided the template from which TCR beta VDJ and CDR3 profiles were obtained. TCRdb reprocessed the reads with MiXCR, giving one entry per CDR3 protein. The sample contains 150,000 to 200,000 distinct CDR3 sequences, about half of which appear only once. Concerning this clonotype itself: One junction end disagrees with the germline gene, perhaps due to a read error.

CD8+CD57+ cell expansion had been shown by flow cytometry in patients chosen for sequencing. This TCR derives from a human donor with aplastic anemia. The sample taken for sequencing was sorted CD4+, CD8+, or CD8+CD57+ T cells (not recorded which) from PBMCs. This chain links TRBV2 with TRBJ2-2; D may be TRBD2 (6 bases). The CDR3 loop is CASCPGLNTGGLFF. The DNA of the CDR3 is TGTGCGAGCTGTCCCGGGTTGAACACCGGGGGGCTGTTTTTT.